This T cell receptor (beta chain) was identified during a study of blood T cell repertoires in COVID-19 (dated by TCRdb to the early 2020s). Regarding the research as a whole: The collaborator samples originated in the United States, Italy and Spain and spanned the acute and convalescent phases of COVID-19. A freely available public database, intended as a resource for researchers studying the immune response to SARS-CoV-2, is where the repertoires were released. Where available, HLA class I and class II types were taken from metadata supplied by the sample provider and were not determined by assay-based typing. The sample metadata nearly always contained a de-identified subject ID, COVID-19 status, age in years and sex. The samples were drawn from the first 160 participants of the ongoing ImmuneRACE study and from 1,254 subjects provided by 6 global collaborators. Deeply sampled blood TCRbeta repertoires from subjects exposed to, actively infected with, or recovered from COVID-19 were included in the dataset. The material from the prospective study consisted of cDNA or gDNA derived from T cells, B-cell-depleted T cells, or PBMCs.

Participants in the prospective study were aged 18 to 89 years, lived in under 30 United States geographic areas, and enrolled through a virtual design. In the prospective study, cohorts were assigned on the basis of participant-reported clinical history obtained from a screening survey and a study questionnaire. In the prospective study, mobile phlebotomists collected whole blood, serum and a nasopharyngeal or oropharyngeal swab from each participant. Additional blood draws and questionnaires over a roughly two-month period could optionally be provided by prospective study participants. Blood samples from the prospective study were shipped frozen or at room temperature prior to DNA extraction. Notes on this clone: It has no known antigen specificity. Base-call qualities are not available, and no considerably larger clone is one nucleotide away.

The immunoSEQ Assay, a bias-controlled multiplex PCR, was used to amplify TCRbeta CDR3 regions from genomic DNA. From the authors' description of their analysis: The number of nucleated cells in each sample was estimated from the amplification of reference gene primers within the assay. To quantify the absolute abundance of each unique TCRbeta CDR3 rearrangement, sequence reads were collapsed and filtered. For each sample, productive Simpson clonality was calculated as the square root of Simpson's diversity index over productive rearrangements. TCRdb took this table from immuneACCESS and kept in-frame rearrangements with V and J called. Such tables lack part of the clones; where checked against another copy, unresolved V genes explain under half of the gap, and the rest is unexplained. That table gives V, J and clone size, and the DNA gave D and trimming. The sample table lists approximately 210,000 clones, 81% of them with a count of one. Together, the top ten hold 8% to 9% of the sample.

What the work shows at the level of the full study, not this receptor alone: Clinical and demographic metadata were provided uncurated, with the amount varying by source and participant.

Including cysteine and phenylalanine, the CDR3 has 14 amino acids. The sequence is cut down to CDR3 DNA, 42 bases in frame from base 1. Sequences SGHAT (CDR1) and FQNNGV (CDR2) are obtained from the germline V gene. V loses 3 bases of germline sequence and J loses 2 bases, and the interval between the two ends is 10 bases. Recombination connected TRBV11-2 to TRBJ1-2; the D gene cannot be resolved reliably. The source material was PBMCs or T cells enriched from blood (not recorded which). This sequence was found in a woman aged 45 to 65 with acute COVID-19. The CDR3 protein: CASSLITENYGYTF. The nucleotide sequence is given as TGTGCCAGCAGCTTGATTACAGAGAACTATGGCTACACCTTC.